The 14 T cell receptor beta chains listed next were all sequenced from one sample in a study of response to subunit inactivated influenza vaccine. TCRdb processed the RT-PCR reads anew with MiXCR; each CDR3 protein has one entry. The sample contains under 850,000 distinct CDR3 sequences, about a fifth of which appear only once. Sequenced material: PBMCs from blood, taken roughly 5 days after vaccination. All receptors come from a man aged 45-65 years who received an inactivated influenza vaccine.

This clonotype was counted between two and nine times. V usage is TRBV27 and J usage is TRBJ2-7; no reliable D call. V gave up 2 bases and J gave up 7 bases, with 18 bases separating them. Germline CDR1 reads MNHEY; CDR2 reads SMNVEV (reference sequence). This CDR3 contains 15 residues. CDR3 nucleotides: TGTGCCAGCAGTTTAAGGACCCGACCGGTCTGGGAGCAGTACTTC. Its protein product is CASSLRTRPVWEQYF.

This clonotype has at least ten counts. The chain employs TRBV7-2 and TRBJ2-7, with 9 bases identical to TRBD2. Germline CDR1 reads SGHTA; CDR2 reads FQGNSA. The junction had 8 bases not matched to a gene; V was cut back by 1 base and J by 4 bases. The CDR3 sequence is 16 residues long. In DNA, the CDR3 is TGTGCCAGCAGCTTAGTCGCGGGGGGGATCGGGTACGAGCAGTACTTC. Protein product: CASSLVAGGIGYEQYF.

The chain couples TRBV6-1 to TRBJ1-1, with TRBD1 matching over 9 bases. Germline CDR1 reads MNHNS; CDR2 reads SASEGT. Trimming cost V 4 bases and J 7 bases; bases outside gene matches: 4. The CDR3 totals 13 residues. CDR3 protein: CASSVTGGDEAFF. The CDR3 region has the DNA TGTGCCAGCAGTGTTACAGGGGGCGATGAAGCTTTCTTT.

This clonotype was counted a few times. V is TRBV28 and J is TRBJ1-6, with D uncertain. CDR1 and CDR2 from the germline V gene are MDHEN and SYDVKM. The V end was cut by 3 bases, the J end by 5 bases, with 14 bases between. This CDR3 is built from 16 residues. The DNA for the CDR3 is TGTGCCAGCAGTTTCTGGTACAGTCTCAATAATTCACCCCTCCACTTT. Residues: CASSFWYSLNNSPLHF.

The V call is TRBV7-9, the J call TRBJ1-3; the D gene is possibly TRBD1 (6 bases). Germline-derived CDR1 and CDR2 are SEHNR and FQNEAQ (reference sequence). Deletions cut 0 bases from V and 4 bases from J, with 16 bases between. The CDR3 contains 17 residues. CDR3 loop: CASSLAVFVDSGNTIYF. The CDR3 nucleotides read TGTGCCAGCAGCTTAGCGGTATTTGTGGACAGCGGAAACACCATATATTTT.

The sample holds many counts of this clonotype. CDR3 sequence (DNA): TGTGCCAGCAGTTTGATGATTAACTATGGCTACACCTTC. Amino acids: CASSLMINYGYTF. This sequence joins TRBV12-3 or TRBV12-4 and TRBJ1-2; D unclear. Trimming removed 3 bases from V and 1 base from J, with 6 bases in between. CDR3 length equals 13 residues.

This clonotype was seen only a few times. The rearrangement links TRBV25-1 to TRBJ2-3; D might be TRBD1 (6 bases). Trimming cost V 6 bases and J 2 bases, with 24 bases left between them. CDR1 is MGHDK and CDR2 is SYGVNS in the germline V gene. The CDR3 is 18 residues long. CDR3 DNA: TGTGCCAGCAGCCCCCAGGGCAGGGGTCAGATCAACACAGATACGCAGTATTTT. This translates into CASSPQGRGQINTDTQYF.

This clonotype has only a few counts. The chain is built from TRBV29-1 and TRBJ1-1; 7 bases agree with TRBD1. Losses at the gene ends were 4 bases for V and 6 bases for J; bases not matched to a gene: 5. In germline, CDR1 is SQVTM, CDR2 ANQGSEA. This CDR3 spans 12 amino acids. CDR3 in amino acids: CSVGGGGPEAFF. The CDR3 DNA reads as TGCAGCGTTGGAGGGGGCGGGCCTGAAGCTTTCTTT.

This rearrangement joins TRBV28 to TRBJ1-1, with TRBD1 matching 9 bases. The V gene end was trimmed by 5 bases and the J gene end by 3 bases; junction bases not matched to a gene: 7. This CDR3 contains 15 residues. The germline V gene encodes CDR1 MDHEN and CDR2 SYDVKM. The CDR3 DNA sequence: TGTGCCAGCAGTCTAGGGACAGGGAGGTACACTGAAGCTTTCTTT. Encoded protein: CASSLGTGRYTEAFF.

Notes on this clonotype: Germline is not matched at one junction end, which may reflect a read error. The rearrangement links TRBV10-3 to TRBJ1-3; D is undetermined. The CDR3 has 12 residues. Looked up from germline, CDR1 is ENHRY and CDR2 is SYGVKD. The CDR3 coding sequence is TGTGCCATCAGTGGTTCTGGGAACACCATATATTTT. This translates into CAISGSGNTIYF.

In DNA form, the CDR3 reads TGTGCCAGCAGTTTGCGGCGGTGGAGAGTAGCCGGGGAGCTGTTTTTT. Protein product: CASSLRRWRVAGELFF. This chain uses TRBV12-3 or TRBV12-4 with TRBJ2-2; D is ambiguous. V dropped 3 bases and J dropped 6 bases, with 17 bases sitting between them. The CDR3 is 16 residues long.

In its sample, this clonotype was seen a few times. CDR3: CASSLEQVGETQYF. The CDR3 bases are TGTGCCAGCAGCTTAGAACAGGTCGGAGAGACCCAGTACTTC. This chain links TRBV11-2 with TRBJ2-5; D is possibly TRBD1 (5 bases). The CDR3 is 14 amino acids. Trimming removed 0 bases from V and 4 bases from J, with 9 bases in between. Germline V lookup: CDR1 SGHAT, CDR2 FQNNGV.

This clonotype was seen a few times. The J gene is TRBJ2-1, the V gene TRBV4-2, with 11 bases lining up with TRBD2. With 4 bases clipped from V and 4 bases from J, the junction kept 6 bases outside the gene matches. This CDR3 has 16 amino acids. The germline gives CDR1 LGHNA, CDR2 YNFKEQ. The CDR3 is CASSRNLAGGYNEQFF. The CDR3 DNA sequence: TGTGCCAGCAGCCGGAATTTAGCGGGGGGGTACAATGAGCAGTTCTTC.

The genes are TRBV30 and TRBJ2-2; D is unclear. This CDR3 comprises 13 residues. The germline V gene has CDR1 GTSNPN and CDR2 SVGIG (reference sequence). Trimming removed 0 bases at V and 4 bases at J, with 6 bases between. The CDR3: CAWSVVLTGELFF. CDR3 coding DNA: TGTGCCTGGAGTGTCGTTCTCACCGGGGAGCTGTTTTTT.